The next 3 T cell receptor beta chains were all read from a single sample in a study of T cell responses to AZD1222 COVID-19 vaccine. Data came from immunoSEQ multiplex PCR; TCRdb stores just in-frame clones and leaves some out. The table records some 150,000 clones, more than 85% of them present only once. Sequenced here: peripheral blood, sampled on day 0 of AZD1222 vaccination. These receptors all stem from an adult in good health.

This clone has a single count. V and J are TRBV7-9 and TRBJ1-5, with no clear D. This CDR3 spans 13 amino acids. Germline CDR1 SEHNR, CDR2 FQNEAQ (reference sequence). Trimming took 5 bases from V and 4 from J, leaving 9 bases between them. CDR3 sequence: CASSPGQNQPQHF. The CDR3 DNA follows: TGTGCCAGCAGCCCGGGCCAGAATCAGCCCCAGCATTTT.

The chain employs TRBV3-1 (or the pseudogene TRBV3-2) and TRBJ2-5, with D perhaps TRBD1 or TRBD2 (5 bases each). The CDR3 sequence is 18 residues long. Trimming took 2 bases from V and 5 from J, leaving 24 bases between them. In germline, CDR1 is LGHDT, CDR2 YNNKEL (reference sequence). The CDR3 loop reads CASSQLTQGPLGWETQYF. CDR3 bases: TGTGCCAGCAGCCAATTAACGCAGGGACCCTTAGGGTGGGAGACCCAGTACTTC.

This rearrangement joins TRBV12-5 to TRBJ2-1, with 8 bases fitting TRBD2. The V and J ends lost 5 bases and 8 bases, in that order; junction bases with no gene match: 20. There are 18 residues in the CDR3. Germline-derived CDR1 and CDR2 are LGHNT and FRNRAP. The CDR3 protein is CASGRHYRRLARRDEQFF. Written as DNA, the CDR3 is TGTGCTAGTGGTCGACACTACCGACGACTAGCGAGACGGGATGAGCAGTTCTTC.